This TCR beta chain stems from a study of T cell clones after liver transplantation. Overall study context: Tolerance: complete withdrawal held at least one year, liver enzymes staying within twice normal. Study observations and caveats: A significant post-transplant drop in circulating graft-donor-reactive CD4 TCRbeta sequences occurred in most of the 8 subjects.

Unstimulated PBMCs were sorted into CD3+CD4+ and CD3+CD8+ populations. The data were produced by immunoSEQ multiplex PCR, yet TCRdb's version contains in-frame clones alone and is incomplete. The sample contains roughly 70,000 clones, around nine tenths of which appear only once. Germline CDR1 is LNHDA and CDR2 is SQIVND (reference sequence). Trimming stripped 0 bases from V and 0 bases from J, with 6 bases between. The CDR3 has 16 residues. A word on this clone: Its antigen is still unknown.

The chain recombines TRBV19 with TRBJ2-6, with D unresolved. This TCR was sampled from a human donor who received a liver transplant. The material was CD4+ T cells from blood, obtained before liver transplant. As DNA, the CDR3 is TGTGCCAGTAGTATAGATAGCAGCTCTGGGGCCAACGTCCTGACTTTC. Translating gives CASSIDSSSGANVLTF.